This TCR beta chain derives from a study of long-term antiretroviral therapy in people with HIV. Survey-level immunoSEQ v3.0 assays were run. Method: immunoSEQ multiplex PCR; TCRdb's copy keeps in-frame clones and lacks some. The sample has some 25,000 clones; 70% to 90% are singletons. V lost 5 bases, J lost 0 bases, and 9 bases lay in between. The CDR3 extends over 14 amino acids. Germline V gene lookup returns CDR1 SNHLY and CDR2 FYNNEI. The sequencing used unsorted PBMCs, collected 1.9 years after starting antiretroviral therapy. The chain links TRBV2 to TRBJ2-3; D is ambiguous. This TCR came from a woman in her twenties or thirties with HIV. CDR3 in DNA: TGTGCCAGCAGTCCGGCTACTAGCACAGATACGCAGTATTTT. Translating it yields CASSPATSTDTQYF.